The entry below gives a single TCR beta chain sequence along with its context. The data were taken from a study of blood T cell repertoires in COVID-19. Study at large: COVID-19 samples, acute and convalescent, were from the United States, Italy and Spain. The cDNA or gDNA used as material had been derived from T cells, B-cell-depleted T cells, or PBMCs.

Germline V gives CDR1 SNHLY, CDR2 FYNNEI. The CDR3 has 15 residues. The V gene lost 4 bases and the J gene lost 3 bases, with 14 bases spanning the gap. As processed by the authors: Amplified reference gene primers provided the basis for estimating nucleated cell counts. Repertoires were generated with immunoSEQ multiplex PCR, while TCRdb's copy carries only in-frame clones and drops some. D and trimming were read from the DNA, whereas the V and J calls and clone size are those reported in that table. This sample has about 140,000 clones, with approximately 90% found just once. The chain links TRBV2 to TRBJ2-3, with a tentative D call TRBD1 (5 bases). The TCR comes from a human donor in a cohort sampled during active COVID-19. What was sequenced was peripheral blood. CDR3 nucleotides: TGTGCCAGCAGTGTTCGGCAGGGTGGTACAGATACGCAGTATTTT. It specifies CASSVRQGGTDTQYF.